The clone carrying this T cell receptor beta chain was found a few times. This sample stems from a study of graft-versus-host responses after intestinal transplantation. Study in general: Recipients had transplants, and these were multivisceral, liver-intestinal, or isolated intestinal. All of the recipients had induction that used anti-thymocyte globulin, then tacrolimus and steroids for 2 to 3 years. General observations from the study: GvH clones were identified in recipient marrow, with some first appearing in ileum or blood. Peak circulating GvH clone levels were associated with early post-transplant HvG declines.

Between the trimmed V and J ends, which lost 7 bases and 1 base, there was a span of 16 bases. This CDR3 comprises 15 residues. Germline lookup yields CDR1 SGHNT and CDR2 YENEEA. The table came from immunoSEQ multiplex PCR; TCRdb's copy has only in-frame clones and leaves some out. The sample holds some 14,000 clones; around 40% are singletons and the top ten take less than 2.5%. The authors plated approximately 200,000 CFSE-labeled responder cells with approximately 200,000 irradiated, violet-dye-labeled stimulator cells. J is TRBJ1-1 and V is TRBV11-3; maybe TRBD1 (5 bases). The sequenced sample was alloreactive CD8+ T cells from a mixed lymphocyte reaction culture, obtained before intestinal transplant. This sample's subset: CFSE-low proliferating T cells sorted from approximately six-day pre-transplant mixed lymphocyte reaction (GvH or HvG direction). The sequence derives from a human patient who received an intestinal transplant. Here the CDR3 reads CASTYPGGRNTEAFF. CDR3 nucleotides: TGTGCCAGCACCTACCCGGGGGGTAGGAACACTGAAGCTTTCTTT.